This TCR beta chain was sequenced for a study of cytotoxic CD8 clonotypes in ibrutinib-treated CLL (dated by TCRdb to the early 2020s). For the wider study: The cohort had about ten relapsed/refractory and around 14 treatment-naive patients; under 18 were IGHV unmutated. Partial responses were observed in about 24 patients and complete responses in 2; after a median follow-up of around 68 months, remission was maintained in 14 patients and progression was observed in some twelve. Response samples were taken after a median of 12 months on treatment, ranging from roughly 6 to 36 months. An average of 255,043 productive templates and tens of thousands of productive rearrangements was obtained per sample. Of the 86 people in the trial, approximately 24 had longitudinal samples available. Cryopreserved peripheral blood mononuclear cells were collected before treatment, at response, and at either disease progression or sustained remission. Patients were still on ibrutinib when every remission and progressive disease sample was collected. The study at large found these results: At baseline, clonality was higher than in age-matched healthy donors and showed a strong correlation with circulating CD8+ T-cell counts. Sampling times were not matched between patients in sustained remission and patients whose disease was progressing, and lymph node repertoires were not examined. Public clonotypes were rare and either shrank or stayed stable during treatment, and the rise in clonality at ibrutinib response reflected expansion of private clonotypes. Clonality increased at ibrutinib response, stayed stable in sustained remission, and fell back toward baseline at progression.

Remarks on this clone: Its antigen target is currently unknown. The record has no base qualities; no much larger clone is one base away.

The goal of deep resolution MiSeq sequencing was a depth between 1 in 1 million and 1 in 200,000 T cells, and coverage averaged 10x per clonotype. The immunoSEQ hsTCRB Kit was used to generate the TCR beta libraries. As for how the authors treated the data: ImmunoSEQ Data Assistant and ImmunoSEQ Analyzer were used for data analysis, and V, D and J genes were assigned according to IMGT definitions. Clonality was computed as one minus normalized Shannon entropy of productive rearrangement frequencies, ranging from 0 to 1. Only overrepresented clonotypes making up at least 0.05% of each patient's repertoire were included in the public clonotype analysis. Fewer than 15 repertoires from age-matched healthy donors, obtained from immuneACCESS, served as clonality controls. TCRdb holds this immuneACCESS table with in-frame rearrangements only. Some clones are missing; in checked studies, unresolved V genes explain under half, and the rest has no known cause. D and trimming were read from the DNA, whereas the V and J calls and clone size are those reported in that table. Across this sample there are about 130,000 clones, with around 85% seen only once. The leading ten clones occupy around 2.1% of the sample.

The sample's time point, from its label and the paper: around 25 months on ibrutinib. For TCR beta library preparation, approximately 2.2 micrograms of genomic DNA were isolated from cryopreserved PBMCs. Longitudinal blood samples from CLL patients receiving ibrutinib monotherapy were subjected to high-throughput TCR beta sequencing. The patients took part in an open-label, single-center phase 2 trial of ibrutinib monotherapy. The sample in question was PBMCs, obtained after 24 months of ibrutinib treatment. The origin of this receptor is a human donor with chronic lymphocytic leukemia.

CDR3 sequence: CASSVWSVLDTQYF. At the DNA level, the sequence is TGTGCCAGCAGCGTATGGAGTGTGCTGGATACGCAGTATTTT. The rearrangement combines TRBV9 with TRBJ2-3; the D gene cannot be resolved reliably. Inclusive of the bounding cysteine and phenylalanine, the CDR3 is 14 residues long. CDR3 DNA only is kept here, 42 bases in frame from base 1. Cut back by 1 base and 6 bases, the V and J ends lie 12 bases apart. From the germline V gene, CDR1 is SGDLS and CDR2 is YYNGEE.